This T cell receptor (beta chain) is from a study of cytomegalovirus exposure and HLA in healthy donors. Regarding the study as a whole: The finding came from a later analysis; first-cohort TCR clusters tended to co-occur in the roughly 120 validation repertoires. The authors confirmed in vitro that three CMV-associated chains were specific for CMV antigens. Altogether, 164 TCR beta chains were recorded as cytomegalovirus-associated.

Turning to this clone: Its antigen is unidentified.

The validation cohort, a group of around 120 subjects, included the donors and was separate from the roughly 600-subject first cohort. Profiling relied on immunoSEQ multiplex PCR, and the TCRdb table lists in-frame clones only, not all of them. The sample shows under 200,000 clones, about four fifths of them seen only once. Per the germline V gene, CDR1 is SEHNR and CDR2 is FQNEAQ (reference sequence). V gave up 2 bases and J gave up 4 bases, with 17 bases separating them. The CDR3 covers 16 residues. This clonotype was obtained from a young man in good health and CMV-seropositive. The sample was PBMCs. The chain combines TRBV7-9 with TRBJ2-5, with D perhaps matching TRBD2 (5 bases). CDR3 sequence: CASSLRSGSLRETQYF. Here the CDR3 DNA reads TGTGCCAGCAGCTTAAGGAGCGGATCCTTAAGAGAGACCCAGTACTTC.